The clone carrying this T cell receptor (beta chain) turned up a few times. The antigen is not known. Authors of the study amplified TCR beta CDR3 regions from RNA transcripts. With the HTBI primer set, the TCR CDR3 went through a first round of RT-PCR. TCRdb re-derived calls from the multiplex PCR reads in MiXCR, one entry per CDR3 protein. The table lists approximately 620,000 distinct CDR3 sequences, approximately 14% of them singletons, with 5.8% in the top ten. This sample was included in a study of T cells in Graves' hyperthyroidism and ophthalmopathy. Study findings and constraints: A model built on 13 V-J features separated ophthalmopathy from stable hyperthyroidism.

The blood specimen was taken at initial hyperthyroidism diagnosis, before any ophthalmopathy symptoms. The CDR3 is 12 residues long. Germline V CDR1 and CDR2: MNHNS, SASEGT. J was trimmed by 6 bases and V by 6 bases; bases with no gene match: 4. The specimen was blood. The gene calls are TRBV6-1 and TRBJ2-7, with TRBD1 identical over 8 bases. The sequence was obtained from a young woman with Graves' hyperthyroidism that later progressed to Graves' ophthalmopathy. CDR3 nucleotides: TGTGCCAGCAGCCGGACAGGGATCGAGCAGTACTTC. Its translation: CASSRTGIEQYF.